One sample yielded the 18 T cell receptor beta chains listed below, sequenced in a study of T cells in Graves' hyperthyroidism and ophthalmopathy. There were TCR beta CDR3 regions amplified from RNA transcripts. Carried out on the TCR CDR3, a first-round RT-PCR used the HTBI primer set. TCRdb recomputed calls from the multiplex PCR reads with MiXCR, one row per CDR3 protein. The sample yields hundreds of thousands of distinct CDR3 sequences, 13% seen once. Sequenced input: blood. These receptors all come from a woman younger than 35 with Graves' hyperthyroidism.

This clonotype was detected many times. V gene TRBV18 combines with J gene TRBJ1-6; D gene unclear. Trimming shortened V by 4 bases and J by 0 bases, and 13 bases separated the two germline ends. This CDR3 spans 17 amino acids. Germline values: CDR1 KGHSH, CDR2 LQKENI. The CDR3 sequence: CASSQQGRSSYNSPLHF. The CDR3 DNA is TGTGCCAGCTCACAACAAGGACGGAGCTCCTATAATTCACCCCTCCACTTT.

This clonotype was seen many times. In nucleotides, the CDR3 is TGCGCCAGCAGCCGACGACAGGGGAATCAGCCCCAGCATTTT. Translated: CASSRRQGNQPQHF. The chain is built from TRBV4-3 and TRBJ1-5; 8 nucleotides agree with TRBD1. This CDR3 has 14 residues. CDR1 is LGHNA, CDR2 YSLEER, per germline. With 4 bases clipped from V and 4 bases from J, the junction kept 3 bases outside the gene matches.

This clonotype was recorded at least ten times. The chain uses TRBV7-2 and TRBJ2-1; possibly TRBD1 for D (6 bases). The CDR3 runs 15 residues. CDR1 and CDR2 from the germline V gene are SGHTA and FQGNSA. Trimming stripped 6 bases from V and 3 bases from J, with 15 bases between. The CDR3, as DNA: TGTGCCAGCAGTTTCGACAGGTTGGTCTACAATGAGCAGTTCTTC. Protein product: CASSFDRLVYNEQFF.

This clonotype was observed a few times. The V and J genes are TRBV9 and TRBJ2-2; D gene unclear. The V and J ends lost 4 bases and 3 bases respectively, with 7 bases between them. Germline V gives CDR1 SGDLS, CDR2 YYNGEE. The CDR3 runs to 13 residues. The CDR3: CASSPDHTGELFF. The CDR3, as DNA: TGTGCCAGCAGCCCGGACCACACCGGGGAGCTGTTTTTT.

The V and J genes are TRBV6-1 and TRBJ2-6; D is uncertain. Trimming took off 8 bases at V and 3 bases at J, with 5 bases between the two ends. The germline V gene encodes CDR1 MNHNS and CDR2 SASEGT. The CDR3 has 12 residues. As DNA, the CDR3 is TGTGCCAGCTACGATGGGGCCAACGTCCTGACTTTC. Translating gives CASYDGANVLTF.

V and J are TRBV19 and TRBJ1-5, with D possibly TRBD1 on 5 matching bases. V was trimmed by 7 bases and J by 2 bases, leaving 15 bases between them. CDR3 length equals 15 residues. Germline CDR1 reads LNHDA; CDR2 reads SQIVND (reference sequence). The CDR3 DNA follows: TGTGCCAGTACTTGGGACTGGGGGGGCAATCAGCCCCAGCATTTT. Its protein is CASTWDWGGNQPQHF.

The J gene is TRBJ2-4, the V gene TRBV5-1; D is unresolved. Germline CDR1 reads SGHRS; CDR2 reads YFSETQ. V was trimmed by 4 bases and J by 1 base, leaving 9 bases between them. The CDR3 length is 14 residues. CDR3 sequence (DNA): TGCGCCAGCAGCCTAACAGTCGCCAAAAACATTCAGTACTTC. The encoded protein is CASSLTVAKNIQYF.

The chain couples TRBV20-1 to TRBJ1-2; D not certain. This CDR3 region has 15 residues. Trimming cost V 3 bases and J 0 bases, with 14 bases left between them. Germline CDR1 DFQATT, CDR2 SNEGSKA (reference sequence). The DNA of the CDR3 is TGCAGTGCTAGTGATTTTGACTTCGCTAACTATGGCTACACCTTC. Amino acids: CSASDFDFANYGYTF.

The sample holds many counts of this clonotype. In DNA, the CDR3 is TGCGCCAGCGGAGGCCCAACGGGAGGGGGTTACGAGCAGTACTTC. It encodes CASGGPTGGGYEQYF. The chain employs TRBV4-1 and TRBJ2-7; 8 nucleotides line up with TRBD2. CDR3 length equals 15 residues. The ends lost 8 bases at V and 4 bases at J; junction bases unmatched: 13. Germline V gives CDR1 MGHRA, CDR2 YSYEKL.

This clonotype has ten or more counts. The J gene is TRBJ1-1, the V gene TRBV28; D ambiguous. Germline CDR1 is MDHEN and CDR2 is SYDVKM. V was pared by 6 bases and J by 1 base, with 12 bases between. The CDR3 is 14 amino acids. CDR3 in amino acids: CASRSIGGNTEAFF. The CDR3 DNA follows: TGTGCCAGCAGATCGATTGGCGGGAACACTGAAGCTTTCTTT.

This clonotype has a count of ten or more. CDR3 in amino acids: CASSPGQRYEQYF. CDR3 in DNA: TGCGCCAGCAGTCCGGGACAGCGATACGAGCAGTACTTC. The chain joins TRBV5-1 to TRBJ2-7, with 7 bases lining up with TRBD1. CDR3 size: 13 residues. J lost 4 bases, V lost 5 bases, and 6 bases had no gene match. Germline V CDR1 and CDR2: SGHRS, YFSETQ.

On this clonotype itself: One end of the junction does not line up with germline, which may come from a read error. The chain employs TRBV6-5 and TRBJ1-1, with a weak D call TRBD1 (6 bases). The germline V gene has CDR1 MNHEY and CDR2 SVGAGI. This CDR3 has 14 residues. CDR3 sequence: CVSRGREGNTEAFF. The CDR3, as DNA: TGTGTCAGCAGGGGCAGGGAGGGCAACACTGAAGCTTTCTTT.

This clonotype was recorded at least ten times. CDR3 DNA: TGTGCCAGCAGCCCAGAGACAGATGAATATAGCAATCAGCCCCAGCATTTT. It encodes CASSPETDEYSNQPQHF. V and J are TRBV28 and TRBJ1-5; possible D gene TRBD1, 5 bases. V was pared by 6 bases and J by 0 bases, with 18 bases between. Germline lookup yields CDR1 MDHEN and CDR2 SYDVKM. The CDR3 covers 17 residues.

The sample holds many counts of this clonotype. In DNA, the CDR3 is TGTGCCAGCTCCCGGACAGGGGGCGGAACCCCAGATACGCAGTATTTT. This translates into CASSRTGGGTPDTQYF. This sequence joins TRBV18 and TRBJ2-3; 11 nucleotides line up with TRBD1. Per the germline V gene, CDR1 is KGHSH and CDR2 is LQKENI. The CDR3 consists of 16 residues. Germline trimming cut 6 bases from V and 4 bases from J; bases unmatched to any gene: 9.

This clonotype was detected ten times or more. J is TRBJ2-7 and V is TRBV7-2; 13 bases are a match to TRBD2. Germline V lookup: CDR1 SGHTA, CDR2 FQGNSA. This CDR3 has 17 amino acids. V was pared by 4 bases and J by 4 bases, with 10 bases of the junction left unmatched. As DNA, the CDR3 is TGTGCCAGCAGCTCTAGAGGGGGGACTAGCGGGGCATACGAGCAGTACTTC. Translating gives CASSSRGGTSGAYEQYF.

This clonotype was picked up many times. The CDR3 DNA sequence: TGTGCCAGCAGTGCCAGGGGCCGGAATTCACCCCTCCACTTT. It is translated as CASSARGRNSPLHF. V is TRBV6-1 and J is TRBJ1-6, with a tentative D call TRBD1 (6 bases). CDR1 is MNHNS and CDR2 is SASEGT in the germline V gene. Trimming removed 4 bases from V and 7 bases from J, with 11 bases in between. The CDR3 is 14 residues long.

In the case of this clonotype: With a much larger clone just one base away, this may be a read error. V and J are TRBV7-9 and TRBJ1-2; D is possibly TRBD1 (6 bases). Germline-derived CDR1 and CDR2 are SEHNR and FQNEAQ (reference sequence). The CDR3 sequence is 15 residues long. CDR3 protein: CVSSQGTFQVYGYTF. The CDR3 DNA reads TGTGTCAGCAGCCAGGGGACTTTCCAGGTCTATGGCTACACCTTC.

CDR3 nucleotides: TGTGCCAGCAGACTTGACGGCAAAAACATTCAGTACTTC. This sequence encodes CASRLDGKNIQYF. The genes are TRBV27 and TRBJ2-4; D uncertain. The CDR3 consists of 13 residues. Germline V lookup: CDR1 MNHEY, CDR2 SMNVEV (reference sequence). V was trimmed by 6 bases and J by 3 bases, leaving 9 bases between them.